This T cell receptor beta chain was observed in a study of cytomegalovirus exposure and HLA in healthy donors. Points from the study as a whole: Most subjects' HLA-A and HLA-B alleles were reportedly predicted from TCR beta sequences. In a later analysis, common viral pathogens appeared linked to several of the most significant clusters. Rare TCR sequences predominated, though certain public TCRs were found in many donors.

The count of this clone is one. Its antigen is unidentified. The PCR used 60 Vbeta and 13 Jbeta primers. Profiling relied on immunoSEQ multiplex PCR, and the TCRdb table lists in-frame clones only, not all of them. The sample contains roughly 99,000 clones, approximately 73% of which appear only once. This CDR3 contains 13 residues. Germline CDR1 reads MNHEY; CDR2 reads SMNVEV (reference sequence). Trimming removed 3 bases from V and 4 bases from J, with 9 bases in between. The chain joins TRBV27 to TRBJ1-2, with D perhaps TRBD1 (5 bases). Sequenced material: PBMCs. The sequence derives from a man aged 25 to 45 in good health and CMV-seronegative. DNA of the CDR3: TGTGCCAGCAGTTTCGACAGAGCCTATGGCTACACCTTC. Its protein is CASSFDRAYGYTF.